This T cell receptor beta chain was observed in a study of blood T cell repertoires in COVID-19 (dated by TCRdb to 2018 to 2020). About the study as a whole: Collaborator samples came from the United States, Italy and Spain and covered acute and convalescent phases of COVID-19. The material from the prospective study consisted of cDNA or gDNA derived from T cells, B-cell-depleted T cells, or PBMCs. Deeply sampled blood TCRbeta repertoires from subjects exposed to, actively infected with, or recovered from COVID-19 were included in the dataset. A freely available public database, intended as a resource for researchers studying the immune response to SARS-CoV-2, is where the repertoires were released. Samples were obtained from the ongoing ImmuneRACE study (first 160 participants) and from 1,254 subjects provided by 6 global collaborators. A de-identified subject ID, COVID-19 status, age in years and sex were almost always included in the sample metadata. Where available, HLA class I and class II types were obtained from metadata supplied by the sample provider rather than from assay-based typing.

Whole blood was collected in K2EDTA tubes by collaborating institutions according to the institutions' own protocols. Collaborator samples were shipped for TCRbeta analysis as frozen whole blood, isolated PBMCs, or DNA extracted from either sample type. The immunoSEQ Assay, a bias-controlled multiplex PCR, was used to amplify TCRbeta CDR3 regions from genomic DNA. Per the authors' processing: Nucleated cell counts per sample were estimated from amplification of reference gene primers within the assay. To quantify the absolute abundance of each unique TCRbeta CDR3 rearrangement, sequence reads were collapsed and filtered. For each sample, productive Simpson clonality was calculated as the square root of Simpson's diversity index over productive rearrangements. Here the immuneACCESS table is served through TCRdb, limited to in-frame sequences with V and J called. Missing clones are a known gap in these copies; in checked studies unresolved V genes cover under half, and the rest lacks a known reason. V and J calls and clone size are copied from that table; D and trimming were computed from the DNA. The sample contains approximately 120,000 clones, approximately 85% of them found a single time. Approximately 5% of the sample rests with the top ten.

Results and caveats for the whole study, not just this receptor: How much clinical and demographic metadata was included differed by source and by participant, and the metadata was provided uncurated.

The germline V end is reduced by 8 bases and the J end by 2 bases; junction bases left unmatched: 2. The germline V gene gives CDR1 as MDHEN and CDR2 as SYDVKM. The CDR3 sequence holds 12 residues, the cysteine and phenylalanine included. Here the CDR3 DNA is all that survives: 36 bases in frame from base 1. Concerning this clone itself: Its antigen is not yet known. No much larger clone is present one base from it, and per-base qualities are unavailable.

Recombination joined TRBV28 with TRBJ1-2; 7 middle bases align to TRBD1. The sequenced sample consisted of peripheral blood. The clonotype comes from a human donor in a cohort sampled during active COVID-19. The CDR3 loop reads CASATGNYGYTF. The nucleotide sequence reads TGTGCCAGCGCGACAGGGAACTATGGCTACACCTTC.